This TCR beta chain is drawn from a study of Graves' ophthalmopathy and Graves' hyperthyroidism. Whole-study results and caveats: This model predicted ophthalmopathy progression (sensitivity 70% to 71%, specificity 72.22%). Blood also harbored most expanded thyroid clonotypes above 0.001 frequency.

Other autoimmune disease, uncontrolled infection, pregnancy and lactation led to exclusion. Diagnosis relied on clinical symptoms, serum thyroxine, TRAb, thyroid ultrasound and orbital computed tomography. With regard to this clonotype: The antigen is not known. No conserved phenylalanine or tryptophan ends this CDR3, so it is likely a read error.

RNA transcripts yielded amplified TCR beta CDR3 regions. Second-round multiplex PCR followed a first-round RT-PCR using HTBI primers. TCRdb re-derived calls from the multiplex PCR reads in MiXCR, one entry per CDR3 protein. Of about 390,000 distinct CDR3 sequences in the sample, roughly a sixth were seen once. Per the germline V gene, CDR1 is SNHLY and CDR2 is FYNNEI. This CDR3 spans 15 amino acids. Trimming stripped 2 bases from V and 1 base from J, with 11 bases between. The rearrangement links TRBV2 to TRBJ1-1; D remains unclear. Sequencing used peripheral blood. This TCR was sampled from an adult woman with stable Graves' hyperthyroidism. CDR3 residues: CASSEKSRGNTEAFL. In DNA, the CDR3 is TGTGCCAGCAGTGAAAAGTCCCGGGGGAACACTGAAGCTTTCTTG.